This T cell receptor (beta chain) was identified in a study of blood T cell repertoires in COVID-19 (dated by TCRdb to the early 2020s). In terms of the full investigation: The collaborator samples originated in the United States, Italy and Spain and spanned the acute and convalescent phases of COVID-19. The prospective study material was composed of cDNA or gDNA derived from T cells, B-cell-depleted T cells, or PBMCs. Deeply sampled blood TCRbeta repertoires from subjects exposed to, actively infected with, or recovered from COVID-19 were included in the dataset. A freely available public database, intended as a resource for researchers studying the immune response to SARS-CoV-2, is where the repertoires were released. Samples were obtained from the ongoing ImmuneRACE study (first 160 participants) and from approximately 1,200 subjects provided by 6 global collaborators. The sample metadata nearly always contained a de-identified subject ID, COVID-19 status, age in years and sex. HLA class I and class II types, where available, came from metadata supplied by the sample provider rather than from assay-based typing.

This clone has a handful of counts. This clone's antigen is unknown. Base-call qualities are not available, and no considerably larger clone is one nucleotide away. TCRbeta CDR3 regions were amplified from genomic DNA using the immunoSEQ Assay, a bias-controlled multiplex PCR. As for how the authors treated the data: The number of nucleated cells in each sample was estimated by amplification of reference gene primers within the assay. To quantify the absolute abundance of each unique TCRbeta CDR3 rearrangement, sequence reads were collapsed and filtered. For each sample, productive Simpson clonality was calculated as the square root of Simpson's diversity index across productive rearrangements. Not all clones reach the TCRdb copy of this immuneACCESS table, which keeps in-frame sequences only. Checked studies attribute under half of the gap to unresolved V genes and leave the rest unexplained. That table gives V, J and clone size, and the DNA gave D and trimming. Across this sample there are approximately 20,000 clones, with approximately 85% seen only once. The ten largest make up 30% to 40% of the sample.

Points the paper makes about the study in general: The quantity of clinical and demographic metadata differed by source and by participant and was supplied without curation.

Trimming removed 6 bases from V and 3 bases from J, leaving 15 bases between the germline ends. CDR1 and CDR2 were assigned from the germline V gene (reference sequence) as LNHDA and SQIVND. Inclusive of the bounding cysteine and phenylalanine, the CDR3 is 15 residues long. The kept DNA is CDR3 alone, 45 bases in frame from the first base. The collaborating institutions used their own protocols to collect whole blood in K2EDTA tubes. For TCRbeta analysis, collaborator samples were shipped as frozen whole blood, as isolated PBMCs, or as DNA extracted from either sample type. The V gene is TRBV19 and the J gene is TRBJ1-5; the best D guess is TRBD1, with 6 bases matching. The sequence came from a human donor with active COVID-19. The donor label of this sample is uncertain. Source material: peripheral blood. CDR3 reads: CASRTQGSNNQPQHF. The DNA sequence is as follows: TGTGCCAGTAGGACACAGGGAAGCAACAATCAGCCCCAGCATTTT.